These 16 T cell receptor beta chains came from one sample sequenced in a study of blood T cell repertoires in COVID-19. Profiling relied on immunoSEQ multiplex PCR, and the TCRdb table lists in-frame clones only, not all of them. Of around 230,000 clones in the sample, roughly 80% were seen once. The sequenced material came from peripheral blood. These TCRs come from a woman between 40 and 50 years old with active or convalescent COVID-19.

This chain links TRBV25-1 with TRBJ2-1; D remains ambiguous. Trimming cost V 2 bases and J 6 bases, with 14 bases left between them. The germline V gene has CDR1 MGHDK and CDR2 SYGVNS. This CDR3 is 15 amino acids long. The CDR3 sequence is CASSEGSSSRNEQFF. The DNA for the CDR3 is TGTGCCAGCAGTGAAGGCAGTTCCTCTCGCAATGAGCAGTTCTTC.

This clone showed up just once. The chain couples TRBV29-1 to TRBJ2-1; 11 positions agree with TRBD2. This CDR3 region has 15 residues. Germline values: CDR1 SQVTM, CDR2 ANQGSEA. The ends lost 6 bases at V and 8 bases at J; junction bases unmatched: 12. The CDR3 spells CSVPGPGTSGDEQFF. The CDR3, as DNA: TGCAGCGTCCCCGGCCCGGGGACTAGCGGCGATGAGCAGTTCTTC.

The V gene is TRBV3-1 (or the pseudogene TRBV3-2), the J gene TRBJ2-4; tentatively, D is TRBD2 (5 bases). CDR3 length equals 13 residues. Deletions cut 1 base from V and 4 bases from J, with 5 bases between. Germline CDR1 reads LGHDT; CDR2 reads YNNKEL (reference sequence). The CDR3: CASSQGRKNIQYF. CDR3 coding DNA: TGTGCCAGCAGCCAAGGGAGGAAAAACATTCAGTACTTC.

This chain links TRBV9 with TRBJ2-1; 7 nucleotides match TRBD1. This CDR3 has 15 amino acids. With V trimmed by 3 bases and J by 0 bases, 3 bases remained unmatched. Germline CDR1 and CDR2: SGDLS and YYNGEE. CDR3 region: CASSGRDSSYNEQFF. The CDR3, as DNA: TGTGCCAGCAGCGGTCGGGACAGCTCCTACAATGAGCAGTTCTTC. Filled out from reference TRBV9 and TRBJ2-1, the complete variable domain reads DSGVTQTPKHLITATGQRVTLRCSPRSGDLSVYWYQQSLDQGLQFLIQYYNGEERAKGNILERFSAQQFPDLHSELNLSSLELGDSALYFCASSGRDSSYNEQFFGPGTRLTVL.

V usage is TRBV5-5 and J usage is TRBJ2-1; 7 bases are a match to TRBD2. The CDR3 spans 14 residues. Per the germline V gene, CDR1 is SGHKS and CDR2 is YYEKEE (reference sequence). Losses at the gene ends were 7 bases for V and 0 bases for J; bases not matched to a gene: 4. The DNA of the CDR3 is TGTGCCAGCTTGCGGGGGAGCTCCTACAATGAGCAGTTCTTC. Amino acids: CASLRGSSYNEQFF.

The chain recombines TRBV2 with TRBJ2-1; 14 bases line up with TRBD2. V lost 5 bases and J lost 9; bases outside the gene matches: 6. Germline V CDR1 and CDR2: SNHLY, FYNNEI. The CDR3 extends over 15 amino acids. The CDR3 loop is CASSSGLAGVGEQFF. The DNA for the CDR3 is TGTGCCAGCAGTTCGGGACTAGCGGGAGTGGGTGAGCAGTTCTTC.

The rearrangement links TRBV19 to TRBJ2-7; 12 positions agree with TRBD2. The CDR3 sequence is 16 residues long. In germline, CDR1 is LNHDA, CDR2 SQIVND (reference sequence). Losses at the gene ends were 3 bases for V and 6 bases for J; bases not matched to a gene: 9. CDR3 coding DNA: TGTGCCAGTAGTATGGGGGTCGGGACTAGCGGGTCCGAGCAGTACTTC. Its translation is CASSMGVGTSGSEQYF. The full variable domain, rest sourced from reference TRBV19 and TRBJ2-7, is DGGITQSPKYLFRKEGQNVTLSCEQNLNHDAMYWYRQDPGQGLRLIYYSQIVNDFQKGDIAEGYSVSREKKESFPLTVTSAQKNPTAFYLCASSMGVGTSGSEQYFGPGTRLTVT.

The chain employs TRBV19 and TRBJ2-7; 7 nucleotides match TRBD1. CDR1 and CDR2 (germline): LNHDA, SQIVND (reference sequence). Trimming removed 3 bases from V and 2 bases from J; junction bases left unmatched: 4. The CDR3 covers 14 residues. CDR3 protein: CASSIGQVAYEQYF. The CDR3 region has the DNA TGTGCCAGTAGTATTGGACAGGTGGCCTACGAGCAGTACTTC.

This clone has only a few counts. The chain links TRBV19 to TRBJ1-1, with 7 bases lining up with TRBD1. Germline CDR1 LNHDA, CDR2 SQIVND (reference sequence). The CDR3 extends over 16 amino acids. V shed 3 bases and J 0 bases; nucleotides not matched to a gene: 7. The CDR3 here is CASSISQGTVNTEAFF. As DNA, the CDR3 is TGTGCCAGTAGTATCTCTCAAGGGACAGTGAACACTGAAGCTTTCTTT.

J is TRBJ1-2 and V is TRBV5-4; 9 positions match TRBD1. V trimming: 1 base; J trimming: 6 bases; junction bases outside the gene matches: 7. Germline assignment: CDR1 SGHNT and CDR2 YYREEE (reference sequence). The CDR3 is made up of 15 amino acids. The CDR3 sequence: CASSLKTGGVNGYTF. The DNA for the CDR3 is TGTGCCAGCAGCTTGAAAACAGGGGGCGTTAATGGCTACACCTTC.

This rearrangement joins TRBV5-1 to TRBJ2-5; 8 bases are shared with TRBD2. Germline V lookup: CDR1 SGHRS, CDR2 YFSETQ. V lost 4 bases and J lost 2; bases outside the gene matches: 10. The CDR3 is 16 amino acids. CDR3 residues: CASSPLVAGPQETQYF. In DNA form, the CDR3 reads TGCGCCAGCAGCCCCCTAGTAGCGGGACCGCAAGAGACCCAGTACTTC.

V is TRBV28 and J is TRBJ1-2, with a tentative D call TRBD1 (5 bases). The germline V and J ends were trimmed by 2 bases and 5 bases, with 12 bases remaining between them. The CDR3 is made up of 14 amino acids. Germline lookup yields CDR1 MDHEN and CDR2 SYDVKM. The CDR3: CASSLQGGRYGYTF. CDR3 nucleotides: TGTGCCAGCAGTTTACAGGGCGGGAGGTATGGCTACACCTTC.

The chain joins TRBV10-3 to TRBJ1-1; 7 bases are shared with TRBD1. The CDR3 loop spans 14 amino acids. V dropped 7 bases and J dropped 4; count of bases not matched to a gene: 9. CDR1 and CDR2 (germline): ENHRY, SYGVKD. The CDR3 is CAITTTGKGTEAFF. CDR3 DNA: TGTGCCATCACCACGACAGGGAAGGGCACTGAAGCTTTCTTT.

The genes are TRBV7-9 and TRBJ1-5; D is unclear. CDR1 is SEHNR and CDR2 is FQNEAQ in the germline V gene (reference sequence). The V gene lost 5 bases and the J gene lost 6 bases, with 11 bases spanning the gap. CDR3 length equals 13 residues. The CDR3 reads CASSPGIIQPQHF. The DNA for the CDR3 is TGTGCCAGCAGCCCCGGGATTATTCAGCCCCAGCATTTT.

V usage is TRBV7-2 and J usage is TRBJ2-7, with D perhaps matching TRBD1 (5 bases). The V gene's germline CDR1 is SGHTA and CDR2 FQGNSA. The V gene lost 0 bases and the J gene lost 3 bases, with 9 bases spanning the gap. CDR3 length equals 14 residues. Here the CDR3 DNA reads TGTGCCAGCAGCTTAGCGCGGACAAGCTACGAGCAGTACTTC. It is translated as CASSLARTSYEQYF.

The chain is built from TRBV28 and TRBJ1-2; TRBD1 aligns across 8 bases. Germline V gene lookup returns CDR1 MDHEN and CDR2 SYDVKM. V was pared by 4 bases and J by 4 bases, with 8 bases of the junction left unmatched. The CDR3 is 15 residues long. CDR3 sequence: CASSSPDRDGYGYTF. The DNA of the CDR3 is TGTGCCAGCAGTTCACCGGACAGGGATGGCTATGGCTACACCTTC.